This T cell receptor beta chain was retrieved from a study of blood T cells in healthy people across ages. Germline lookup yields CDR1 SGHTA and CDR2 FQGTGA. This CDR3 is built from 14 residues. V lost 5 bases and J 4 bases, leaving 11 bases between the germline ends. Sample-barcoded 5' priming and a J-beta primer mix drove a second PCR of roughly 6 to 12 cycles. Every cDNA molecule bore a tag from a template-switch adaptor containing 12 random nucleotides. One entry per CDR3 protein, called by TCRdb with MiXCR from the 5' RACE reads. The sample shows 600,000 or so distinct CDR3 sequences, about 30% of them seen only once.

Sequenced sample: blood. The sequence was obtained from a woman at least 80 years old in good health. V gene TRBV7-3 combines with J gene TRBJ2-2; D is perhaps TRBD1 (5 bases). For the CDR3, the DNA is TGTGCCAGCAGCCCACAGGCAGGCACCGGGGAGCTGTTTTTT. Amino acids: CASSPQAGTGELFF.